Presented here are 8 T cell receptor beta chains from one specimen sequenced in a study of T cell clonality in common variable immunodeficiency. Assay used: immunoSEQ multiplex PCR; TCRdb lists only in-frame clones, some missing. Altogether 35,000 to 55,000 clones were found in the sample, and no singletons occur. Sequencing used peripheral blood mononuclear cells. The receptors were gathered from a person aged 18 to 75 in good health.

This clone was detected many times. Coverage ceases 3 residues before the CDR3 finishes, and the germline J gene fills in the end. J is TRBJ2-2 and V is TRBV30, with 7 bases identical to TRBD1. V trimming: 3 bases; J trimming: 4 bases; junction bases outside the gene matches: 8. The germline V gene encodes CDR1 GTSNPN and CDR2 SVGIG (reference sequence). The CDR3 loop spans 15 amino acids. CDR3 sequence reads: CAWRPAGGATGELFF. Incomplete CDR3 DNA: TGTGCCTGGAGACCCGCAGGGGGTGCCACCGGGGAG. The whole variable domain, remainder taken from reference TRBV30 and TRBJ2-2, is SQTIHQWPATLVQPVGSPLSLECTVEGTSNPNLYWYRQAAGRGLQLLFYSVGIGQISSEVPQNLSASRPQDRQFILSSKKLLLSDSGFYLCAWRPAGGATGELFFGEGSRLTVL.

The table lists this clone with many counts. The read gets to within 3 residues of the CDR3 end, and the germline J gene fills in the rest. This chain connects TRBV9 to TRBJ1-5; D remains ambiguous. Germline-derived CDR1 and CDR2 are SGDLS and YYNGEE. V lost 0 bases, J lost 6 bases, and 7 bases lay in between. The CDR3 covers 13 residues. The CDR3 loop is CASSVESGQPQHF. The sequenced part of the CDR3 DNA is TGTGCCAGCAGCGTAGAGTCGGGTCAGCCC.

This clone was counted at least ten times. The read terminates 3 residues ahead of where the CDR3 ends, so the germline J gene completes it. V usage is TRBV20-1 and J usage is TRBJ1-1; D is possibly TRBD1 (6 bases). The CDR3 totals 15 residues. V shed 5 bases and J shed 0 bases, with 16 bases lying between them. Germline CDR1 is DFQATT and CDR2 is SNEGSKA (reference sequence). CDR3 region: CSAPRGGAMNTEAFF. The sequenced CDR3 bases are TGCAGTGCTCCCCGGGGGGGGGCAATGAACACTGAA.

This clone was picked up many times. Coverage ceases 3 residues before the CDR3 finishes, and the germline J gene fills in the end. The genes are TRBV19 and TRBJ2-4; D remains ambiguous. This CDR3 has 14 residues. V was clipped by 6 bases and J by 0 bases, with 9 bases between them. Germline V gives CDR1 LNHDA, CDR2 SQIVND (reference sequence). The CDR3 loop is CASRSLIAKNIQYF. The DNA read from the CDR3 is TGTGCCAGTAGGTCTCTTATAGCCAAAAACATT.

This clone has ten or more counts. The DNA ends 3 residues before the CDR3 does, and the rest of the CDR3 is filled in from the germline J gene. This chain uses TRBV5-1 with TRBJ1-1; weak D call: TRBD1 (5 bases). The CDR3 has 15 amino acids. V lost 0 bases and J 0 bases, leaving 9 bases between the germline ends. In germline, CDR1 is SGHRS, CDR2 YFSETQ. The DNA read from the CDR3 is TGCGCCAGCAGCTTGGGGGGCCTAATGAACACTGAA. It codes for CASSLGGLMNTE. The CDR3 in full is CASSLGGLMNTEAFF.

There are many counts of this clone. Read coverage stops 3 residues before the CDR3 terminus; the germline J gene supplies the remainder. The rearrangement links TRBV9 to TRBJ2-1; 12 bases line up with TRBD2. The CDR3 has 18 residues. After removal of 3 bases from V and 4 bases from J, the junction contained 11 bases not matched to a gene. Germline values: CDR1 SGDLS, CDR2 YYNGEE. CDR3 residues: CASSANPLAGGPYNEQFF. The sequenced CDR3 bases are TGTGCCAGCAGCGCTAATCCTCTAGCGGGGGGGCCTTACAATGAG.

This clone was observed many times. The covered CDR3 bases are TGTGCCAGCAGTTTAACCCCCGCCTGGCAAGGGGCGCGCAATCAGCCC. Residues: CASSLTPAWQGARNQP. The complete CDR3 sequence is CASSLTPAWQGARNQPQHF. The V gene is TRBV12-3 or TRBV12-4, the J gene TRBJ1-5, with D maybe TRBD1 (5 bases). Coverage ceases 3 residues before the CDR3 finishes, and the germline J gene fills in the end. Trimming took 2 bases from V and 2 from J, leaving 22 bases between them. This CDR3 region has 19 residues.

This clone was recorded at least ten times. Sequencing ends 3 residues short of the CDR3 end; the germline J gene provides the rest. The chain joins TRBV11-3 to TRBJ2-4; 7 bases match TRBD1. J lost 7 bases, V lost 5 bases, and 8 bases had no gene match. The CDR3 loop spans 14 amino acids. The germline gives CDR1 SGHNT, CDR2 YENEEA. The DNA read from the CDR3 is TGTGCCAGCAGCACTAGGCAGGGACAGAACATT. Its translation: CASSTRQGQNI. The CDR3 in its entirety is CASSTRQGQNIQYF.